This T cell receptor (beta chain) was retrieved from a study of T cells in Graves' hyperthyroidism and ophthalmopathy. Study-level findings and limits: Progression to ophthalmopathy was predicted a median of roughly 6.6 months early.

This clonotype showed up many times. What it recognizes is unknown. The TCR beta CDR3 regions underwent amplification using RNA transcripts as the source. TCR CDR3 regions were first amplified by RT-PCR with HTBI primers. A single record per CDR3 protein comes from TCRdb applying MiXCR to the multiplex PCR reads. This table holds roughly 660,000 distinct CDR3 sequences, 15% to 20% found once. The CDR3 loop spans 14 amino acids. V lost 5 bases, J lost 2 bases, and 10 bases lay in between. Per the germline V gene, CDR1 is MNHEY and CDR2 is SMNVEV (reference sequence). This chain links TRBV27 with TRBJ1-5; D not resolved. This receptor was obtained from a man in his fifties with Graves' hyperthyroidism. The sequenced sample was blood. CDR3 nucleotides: TGTGCCAGCAGTAGACTCCAGGGCAATCAGCCCCAGCATTTT. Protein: CASSRLQGNQPQHF.